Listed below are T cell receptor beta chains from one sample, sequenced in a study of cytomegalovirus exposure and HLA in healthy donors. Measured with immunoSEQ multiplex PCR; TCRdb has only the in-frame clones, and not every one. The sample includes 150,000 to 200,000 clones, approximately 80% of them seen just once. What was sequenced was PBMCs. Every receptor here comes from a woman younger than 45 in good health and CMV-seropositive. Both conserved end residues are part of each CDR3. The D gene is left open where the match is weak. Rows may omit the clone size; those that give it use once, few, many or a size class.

CDR3 DNA: TGTGCCAGCCGGGAACAGGGCCCGAATGAAAAACTGTTTTTT
CDR3 protein: CASREQGPNEKLFF
clone size: NA
V gene: TRBV28
J gene: TRBJ1-4
D gene: NA

CDR3 DNA: TGTGCCAGCAGTTTATATCGGGACAGTTACCAAAATGAAAAACTGTTTTTT
CDR3 protein: CASSLYRDSYQNEKLFF
clone size: NA
V gene: TRBV28
J gene: TRBJ1-4
D gene: TRBD1

CDR3 DNA: TGTGCCAGCAGCGTAGGAGGGCAGAACACTGAAGCTTTCTTT
CDR3 protein: CASSVGGQNTEAFF
clone size: many
V gene: TRBV9
J gene: TRBJ1-1
D gene: NA

CDR3 DNA: TGTGCCAGCAACCTAAGCGGGCGGGGGTTCGGTGCGCAGTATTTT
CDR3 protein: CASNLSGRGFGAQYF
clone size: NA
V gene: TRBV2
J gene: TRBJ2-3
D gene: TRBD2

CDR3 DNA: TGTGCCAGCATGGCCCGCACCGGGGAGCTGTTTTTT
CDR3 protein: CASMARTGELFF
clone size: NA
V gene: TRBV6-4
J gene: TRBJ2-2
D gene: NA

CDR3 DNA: TGTTCCAGCAGCCCCCGGGACAGGCCTGCAACTAATGAAAAACTGTTTTTT
CDR3 protein: CSSSPRDRPATNEKLFF
clone size: NA
V gene: TRBV7-9
J gene: TRBJ1-4
D gene: TRBD1

CDR3 DNA: TGCGCCAGCAGCCAAGCCCCCACAGGTGATAATGAAAAACTGTTTTTT
CDR3 protein: CASSQAPTGDNEKLFF
clone size: NA
V gene: TRBV4-3
J gene: TRBJ1-4
D gene: NA

CDR3 DNA: TGCGCCAGCAGCCAAGGCCCGGGACTAGCGCGCAATGAGCAGTTCTTC
CDR3 protein: CASSQGPGLARNEQFF
clone size: few
V gene: TRBV4-3
J gene: TRBJ2-1
D gene: TRBD2

CDR3 DNA: TGTGCCAGCAGCTTAGTTGAGAGGACCCAGTACTTC
CDR3 protein: CASSLVERTQYF
clone size: NA
V gene: TRBV7-9
J gene: TRBJ2-5
D gene: NA

CDR3 DNA: TGTGCCAGCAGCGTAGGAGGGCCTGTGGGTTCACCCCTCCACTTT
CDR3 protein: CASSVGGPVGSPLHF
clone size: few
V gene: TRBV9
J gene: TRBJ1-6
D gene: NA

CDR3 DNA: TGCGCCAGCAGCCGTGAGGGAACTGGGGCCAACGTCCTGACTTTC
CDR3 protein: CASSREGTGANVLTF
clone size: NA
V gene: TRBV5-1
J gene: TRBJ2-6
D gene: NA

CDR3 DNA: TGTGCCGGCAGCGGAACAGGGGGCGCTTGGGAAAAACTGTTTTTT
CDR3 protein: CAGSGTGGAWEKLFF
clone size: NA
V gene: TRBV5-6
J gene: TRBJ1-4
D gene: TRBD1

CDR3 DNA: TGTGCCAGCAGCATAGGACTAGCGGGGGGCACAGATACGCAGTATTTT
CDR3 protein: CASSIGLAGGTDTQYF
clone size: NA
V gene: TRBV28
J gene: TRBJ2-3
D gene: TRBD2

CDR3 DNA: TGTGCCAGCAGCTCGTCAATCGCGCCGGATTCACCCCTCCACTTT
CDR3 protein: CASSSSIAPDSPLHF
clone size: NA
V gene: TRBV7-9
J gene: TRBJ1-6
D gene: NA

CDR3 DNA: TGTGCCAGCGGGACAGGCCGTACTTACTCTGGGGCCAACGTCCTGACTTTC
CDR3 protein: CASGTGRTYSGANVLTF
clone size: NA
V gene: TRBV19
J gene: TRBJ2-6
D gene: TRBD1

CDR3 DNA: TGTGCCAGCAGTGGCGACTCCCGGGAGACCCAGTACTTC
CDR3 protein: CASSGDSRETQYF
clone size: NA
V gene: TRBV27
J gene: TRBJ2-5
D gene: NA

CDR3 DNA: TGTGCCATCAGTGACAGGGGTACTGAAGCTTTCTTT
CDR3 protein: CAISDRGTEAFF
clone size: NA
V gene: TRBV10-3
J gene: TRBJ1-1
D gene: NA

CDR3 DNA: TGTGCCAGCAGCTCTCTCCCAGGTGGAGGCACTGAAGCTTTCTTT
CDR3 protein: CASSSLPGGGTEAFF
clone size: NA
V gene: TRBV9
J gene: TRBJ1-1
D gene: NA

CDR3 DNA: TGTGCCATCAGTGAATCGGGGGGCACTGAAGCTTTCTTT
CDR3 protein: CAISESGGTEAFF
clone size: once
V gene: TRBV10-3
J gene: TRBJ1-1
D gene: NA

CDR3 DNA: TGTGCCAGCAGCTTAATAGGGACAGGTGTCGGCTACACCTTC
CDR3 protein: CASSLIGTGVGYTF
clone size: NA
V gene: TRBV11-1
J gene: TRBJ1-2
D gene: TRBD1

CDR3 DNA: TGTGCCAGCAGCTTACCGACTAGCGGGGGGGCAGATACGCAGTATTTT
CDR3 protein: CASSLPTSGGADTQYF
clone size: NA
V gene: TRBV7-9
J gene: TRBJ2-3
D gene: TRBD2

CDR3 DNA: TGTGCCACCAGCAGAGGCGGGGGCAAGAGGGATTATACGCAGTATTTT
CDR3 protein: CATSRGGGKRDYTQYF
clone size: NA
V gene: TRBV15
J gene: TRBJ2-3
D gene: NA

CDR3 DNA: TGTGCCAGCAGTGAAGATCGACAGGGTAGGAGGGCCCTCCACTTT
CDR3 protein: CASSEDRQGRRALHF
clone size: NA
V gene: TRBV2
J gene: TRBJ1-6
D gene: TRBD1

CDR3 DNA: TGCGCCAGCAGCTTGAACCCTCAGCAGGGCTATGGCTACACCTTC
CDR3 protein: CASSLNPQQGYGYTF
clone size: few
V gene: TRBV5-1
J gene: TRBJ1-2
D gene: NA

CDR3 DNA: TGTGCCATCAGTGAACCCGTCGGAAGGGGTGTATCCTACAATGAGCAGTTCTTC
CDR3 protein: CAISEPVGRGVSYNEQFF
clone size: NA
V gene: TRBV10-3
J gene: TRBJ2-1
D gene: NA

CDR3 DNA: TGTGCCAGCAGTCTCTTAGCGGGGGGCCTATCCACAGATACGCAGTATTTT
CDR3 protein: CASSLLAGGLSTDTQYF
clone size: NA
V gene: TRBV27
J gene: TRBJ2-3
D gene: TRBD2

CDR3 DNA: TGCAGCGCCTCGGGGGGAGATAACTATGGCTACACCTTC
CDR3 protein: CSASGGDNYGYTF
clone size: once
V gene: TRBV29-1
J gene: TRBJ1-2
D gene: NA

CDR3 DNA: TGTGCCAGCAGCTTGGGCGGGACAGGGGCCTACGAGCAGTACTTC
CDR3 protein: CASSLGGTGAYEQYF
clone size: NA
V gene: TRBV5-4
J gene: TRBJ2-7
D gene: TRBD1

CDR3 DNA: TGTGCCAGCGGACTCGCTCGGGCAACTAATGAAAAACTGTTTTTT
CDR3 protein: CASGLARATNEKLFF
clone size: NA
V gene: TRBV6-1
J gene: TRBJ1-4
D gene: NA

CDR3 DNA: TGTGCCAGCAGAGACAGGAACTATGGCTACACCTTC
CDR3 protein: CASRDRNYGYTF
clone size: NA
V gene: TRBV25-1
J gene: TRBJ1-2
D gene: NA

CDR3 DNA: TGTGCCACCAGCAGAGATATACTAGCAACTAATGAAAAACTGTTTTTT
CDR3 protein: CATSRDILATNEKLFF
clone size: NA
V gene: TRBV15
J gene: TRBJ1-4
D gene: NA

CDR3 DNA: TGTGCCAGCAGGGAGAGTATTTCCGGGGGGACTGAAGCTTTCTTT
CDR3 protein: CASRESISGGTEAFF
clone size: NA
V gene: TRBV6-4
J gene: TRBJ1-1
D gene: NA

CDR3 DNA: TGTGCCAGCATCAGGGGTAGCTCCAATCAGCCCCAGCATTTT
CDR3 protein: CASIRGSSNQPQHF
clone size: NA
V gene: TRBV6-6
J gene: TRBJ1-5
D gene: NA

CDR3 DNA: TGTGCCAGCAGCTTTGACAGGGGAGAGGTAGATACGCAGTATTTT
CDR3 protein: CASSFDRGEVDTQYF
clone size: NA
V gene: TRBV7-9
J gene: TRBJ2-3
D gene: TRBD1

CDR3 DNA: TGTGCCAGCAGCTTAGCCGAGTTATGGGGGGAGGACTATGGCTACACCTTC
CDR3 protein: CASSLAELWGEDYGYTF
clone size: NA
V gene: TRBV11-2
J gene: TRBJ1-2
D gene: NA

CDR3 DNA: TGTGCCAGCAGCCCTGACAGTAACTATGGCTACACCTTC
CDR3 protein: CASSPDSNYGYTF
clone size: NA
V gene: TRBV7-8
J gene: TRBJ1-2
D gene: NA

CDR3 DNA: TGTGCCAGCAGTCTCGGCGGGACCTCCTACAATGAGCAGTTCTTC
CDR3 protein: CASSLGGTSYNEQFF
clone size: NA
V gene: TRBV9
J gene: TRBJ2-1
D gene: NA

CDR3 DNA: TGTGCCAGCAGTTACGCCAAAGGGGGAGGCAATCAGCCCCAGCATTTT
CDR3 protein: CASSYAKGGGNQPQHF
clone size: NA
V gene: TRBV6-5
J gene: TRBJ1-5
D gene: NA

CDR3 DNA: TGTGCCAGCAGTGTAACAGGGGAAGGGGAAGCTTTCTTT
CDR3 protein: CASSVTGEGEAFF
clone size: NA
V gene: TRBV25-1
J gene: TRBJ1-1
D gene: TRBD1

CDR3 DNA: TGTGCCAGCAGTCCGACAGGGGATGGCTACACCTTC
CDR3 protein: CASSPTGDGYTF
clone size: NA
V gene: TRBV6-6
J gene: TRBJ1-2
D gene: TRBD1

CDR3 DNA: TGTGCCAGCAGTGACCCCGGTTCCCCAGATACGCAGTATTTT
CDR3 protein: CASSDPGSPDTQYF
clone size: NA
V gene: TRBV6-4
J gene: TRBJ2-3
D gene: NA

CDR3 DNA: TGTGCCAGCAGCCCTACAAGGGACACTATTTACGAGCAGTACTTC
CDR3 protein: CASSPTRDTIYEQYF
clone size: NA
V gene: TRBV7-9
J gene: TRBJ2-7
D gene: NA

CDR3 DNA: TGCGCCAGCAGCGCCCACCCGGGACAGGCAAACACTGAAGCTTTCTTT
CDR3 protein: CASSAHPGQANTEAFF
clone size: NA
V gene: TRBV5-1
J gene: TRBJ1-1
D gene: TRBD1